These 8 T cell receptor beta chains originate from one sample sequenced in a study of control samples from healthy donors and cancer patients (dated by TCRdb to 2020 to 2022). Library construction relied on the immunoSEQ multiplex PCR assay. TCRdb obtained this table from immuneACCESS and retained in-frame rearrangements with V and J assigned. These tables miss some clones; where compared with another copy, unresolved V genes account for less than half of the shortfall, and the remainder is unexplained. The sample data list roughly 80,000 clones, and 85% to 95% of these were observed just once. The ten largest clones capture approximately 5.8% of the sample. Sequenced material: blood. The receptors derive from a woman between 55 and 75 years old in good health.

The J gene is TRBJ2-3, the V gene TRBV5-1, with a weak D call TRBD2 (6 bases). CDR3 size: 15 residues. The germline gives CDR1 SGHRS, CDR2 YFSETQ. The V end lost 5 bases, the J end lost 0 bases, and 13 bases lay between the germline ends. The CDR3 DNA follows: TGCGCCAGCAGGACTGTTGGAGGGAGCACAGATACGCAGTATTTT. The encoded protein is CASRTVGGSTDTQYF.

The chain employs TRBV2 and TRBJ2-1, with D possibly being TRBD1 (5 bases). Trimming took off 4 bases at V and 7 bases at J, with 8 bases between the two ends. The CDR3 is 12 residues long. CDR1 and CDR2 from the germline V gene are SNHLY and FYNNEI. CDR3 DNA: TGTGCCAGCAGTGTTCCAGGGAATGAGCAGTTCTTC. Translating gives CASSVPGNEQFF.

This chain joins TRBV24-1 and TRBJ2-1; D remains ambiguous. The CDR3 consists of 17 residues. Germline V lookup: CDR1 KGHDR, CDR2 SFDVKD. The V gene lost 5 bases and the J gene lost 7 bases, with 23 bases spanning the gap. CDR3 region: CATSGHSWSGMLNEQFF. The CDR3 coding sequence is TGTGCCACCAGTGGGCATAGTTGGAGTGGGATGTTGAATGAGCAGTTCTTC.

This chain links TRBV5-6 with TRBJ2-7; weak D call: TRBD1 (5 bases). The CDR3 spans 16 residues. CDR1 and CDR2 (germline): SGHDT, YYEEEE. The V end lost 0 bases, the J end lost 5 bases, and 18 bases lay between the germline ends. As DNA, the CDR3 is TGTGCCAGCAGCTTGGATCGTTGGCAGGGTGCGGACGAGCAGTACTTC. Translated, it gives CASSLDRWQGADEQYF.

V gene TRBV2 combines with J gene TRBJ1-2; a possible D gene is TRBD1 (5 bases). The CDR3 length is 14 residues. Trimming removed 3 bases from V and 3 bases from J, with 11 bases in between. Germline V CDR1 and CDR2: SNHLY, FYNNEI. The DNA of the CDR3 is TGTGCCAGCAGTGAGGAGGGACGCGACTATGGCTACACCTTC. This encodes CASSEEGRDYGYTF.

This clone was counted once. This CDR3 reads CASSLMGGILNTEAFF. The CDR3 DNA reads TGTGCCAGCAGCTTGATGGGGGGAATCTTGAACACTGAAGCTTTCTTT. The chain carries TRBV5-6 and TRBJ1-1, with a possible D match to TRBD1 (5 bases). The CDR3 consists of 16 residues. Germline V CDR1 and CDR2: SGHDT, YYEEEE. V was pared by 1 base and J by 0 bases, with 13 bases between.

V is TRBV29-1 and J is TRBJ1-2; D is ambiguous. Trimming removed 3 bases from V and 5 bases from J, with 16 bases in between. CDR3 length equals 14 residues. The germline V gene encodes CDR1 SQVTM and CDR2 ANQGSEA. The CDR3 sequence is CSVDESGLGYGYTF. The CDR3, as DNA: TGCAGCGTTGATGAGTCTGGACTCGGGTATGGCTACACCTTC.

V is TRBV4-3 and J is TRBJ2-7, with 7 bases that match TRBD2. The CDR3 has 19 amino acids. Unmatched junction bases numbered 24, after V lost 4 bases and J lost 6 bases. Germline loops: CDR1 LGHNA, CDR2 YSLEER. The CDR3 DNA follows: TGCGCCAGCAGCCGTCCGGGACCAACTACGGGAGGAAAGGTGTGCGAGCAGTACTTC. This translates into CASSRPGPTTGGKVCEQYF.